This T cell receptor beta chain was found in a study of shared clonotypes between healthy human individuals. Some clones are missing from TCRdb's copy, which holds only in-frame ones; the method was immunoSEQ multiplex PCR. The sample lists millions of clones, over 85% seen once, with under 0.15% in the top ten. This clone has a handful of counts. The CDR3 length is 14 residues. The ends were cut back, 8 bases at V and 2 bases at J, with 15 bases in the middle. Germline V gene sequence: CDR1 MNHEY, CDR2 SMNVEV (reference sequence). The rearrangement uses TRBV27 and TRBJ1-1; possibly TRBD1 for D (5 bases). The receptor was derived from a man aged 18 to 30 in good health. Specimen: naive CD4+ T cells sorted from blood. Subset specified: CD45RA+ positively selected. CDR3 nucleotides: TGTGCCAGCCGACGTCGGGGGAGCAACACTGAAGCTTTCTTT. Its protein product is CASRRRGSNTEAFF.